This T cell receptor (beta chain) was captured in a study of cytomegalovirus exposure and HLA in healthy donors. The CDR3 runs to 15 residues. Germline lookup yields CDR1 MDHEN and CDR2 SYDVKM. V shed 6 bases, J shed 5 bases, and the junction held 10 bases outside the gene matches. About this clone: The target antigen is unknown.

Study-level results: In an earlier analysis, productive rearrangement rates for most beta V segments clustered near 87% or 30%. In vitro, three CMV-associated chains proved specific for CMV antigens.

The PCR made use of 60 Vbeta and 13 Jbeta primers. The repertoire was sequenced with immunoSEQ multiplex PCR; TCRdb's copy has only in-frame clones and lacks some. This table has 170,000 or so clones, 70% to 80% appearing once. The chain has TRBV28 and TRBJ2-5, with 9 bases aligning to TRBD2. The TCR comes from a woman aged 25 to 39 in good health and CMV-seropositive. The sequenced material came from PBMCs. CDR3 bases: TGTGCCAGCAGCGGCGGGGGGGGATCAGCGGAGACCCAGTACTTC. Amino acid sequence: CASSGGGGSAETQYF.